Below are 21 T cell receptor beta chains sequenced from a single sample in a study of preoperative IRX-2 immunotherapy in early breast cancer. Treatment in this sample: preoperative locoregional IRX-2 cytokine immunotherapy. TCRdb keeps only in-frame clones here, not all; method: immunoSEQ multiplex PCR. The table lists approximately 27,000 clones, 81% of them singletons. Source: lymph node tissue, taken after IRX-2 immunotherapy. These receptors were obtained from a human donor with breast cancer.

The CDR3 DNA reads as TGTGCCTGGAGGGGCTTTGCCTATGGCTACACCTTC. Translated, it gives CAWRGFAYGYTF. The rearrangement joins TRBV30 to TRBJ1-2; D not resolved. This CDR3 has 12 amino acids. V shed 3 bases and J shed 4 bases, with 9 bases lying between them. Germline values: CDR1 GTSNPN, CDR2 SVGIG (reference sequence).

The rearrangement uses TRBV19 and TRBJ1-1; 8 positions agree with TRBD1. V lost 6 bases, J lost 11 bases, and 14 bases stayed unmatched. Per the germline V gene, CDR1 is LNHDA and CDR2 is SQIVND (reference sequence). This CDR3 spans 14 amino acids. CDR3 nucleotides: TGTGCCAGTAGAGCGGACAGGGACGGGAGGTATGCTTTCTTT. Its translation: CASRADRDGRYAFF.

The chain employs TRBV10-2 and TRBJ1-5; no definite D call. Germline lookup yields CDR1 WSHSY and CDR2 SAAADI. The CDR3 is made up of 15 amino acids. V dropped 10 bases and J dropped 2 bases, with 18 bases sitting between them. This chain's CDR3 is CAKDDGIMGNQPQHF. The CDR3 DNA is TGCGCCAAAGACGACGGGATAATGGGCAATCAGCCCCAGCATTTT.

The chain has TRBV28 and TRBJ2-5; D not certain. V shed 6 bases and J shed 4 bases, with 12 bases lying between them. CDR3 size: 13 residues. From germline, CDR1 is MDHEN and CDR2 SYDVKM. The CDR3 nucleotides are TGTGCCAGCAGCCCACTCATCGGAGAGACCCAGTACTTC. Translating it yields CASSPLIGETQYF.

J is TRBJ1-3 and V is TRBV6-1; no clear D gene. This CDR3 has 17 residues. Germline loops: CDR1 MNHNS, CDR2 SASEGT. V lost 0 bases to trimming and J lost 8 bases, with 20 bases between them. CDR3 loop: CASSEAGGYSVGDTIYF. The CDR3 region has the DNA TGTGCCAGCAGTGAAGCAGGAGGTTATTCGGTCGGGGACACCATATATTTT.

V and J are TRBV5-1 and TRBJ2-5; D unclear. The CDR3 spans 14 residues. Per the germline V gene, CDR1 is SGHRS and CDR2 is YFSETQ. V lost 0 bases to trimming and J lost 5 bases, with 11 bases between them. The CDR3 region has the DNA TGCGCCAGCAGCTTGGAGGCGGTGGGGGAGACCCAGTACTTC. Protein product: CASSLEAVGETQYF.

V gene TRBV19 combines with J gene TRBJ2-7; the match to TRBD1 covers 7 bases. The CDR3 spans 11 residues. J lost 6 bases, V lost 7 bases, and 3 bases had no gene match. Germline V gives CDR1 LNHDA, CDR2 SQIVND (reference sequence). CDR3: CASTRDSEQYF. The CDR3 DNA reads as TGTGCCAGTACCCGGGACAGCGAGCAGTACTTC.

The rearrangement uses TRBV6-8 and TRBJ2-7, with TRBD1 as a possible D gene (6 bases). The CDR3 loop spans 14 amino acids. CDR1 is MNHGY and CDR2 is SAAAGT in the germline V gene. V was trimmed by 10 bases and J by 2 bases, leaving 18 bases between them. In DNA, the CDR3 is TGTGCCACTTTAGGGATACAGGGCCCCTACGAGCAGTACGTC. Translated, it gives CATLGIQGPYEQYV.

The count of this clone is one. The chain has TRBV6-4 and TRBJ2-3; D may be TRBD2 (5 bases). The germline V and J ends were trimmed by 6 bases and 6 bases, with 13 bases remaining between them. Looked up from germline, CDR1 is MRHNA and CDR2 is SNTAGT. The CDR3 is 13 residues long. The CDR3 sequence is CASSPYSGDTQYF. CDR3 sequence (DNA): TGTGCCAGCAGCCCCTATTCGGGGGATACGCAGTATTTT.

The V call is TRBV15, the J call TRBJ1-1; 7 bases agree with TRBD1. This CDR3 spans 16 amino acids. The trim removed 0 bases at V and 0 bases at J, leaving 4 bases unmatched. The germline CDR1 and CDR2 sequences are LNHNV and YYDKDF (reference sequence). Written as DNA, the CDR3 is TGTGCCACCAGCAGAGATCCCGGGACAGTGAACACTGAAGCTTTCTTT. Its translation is CATSRDPGTVNTEAFF.

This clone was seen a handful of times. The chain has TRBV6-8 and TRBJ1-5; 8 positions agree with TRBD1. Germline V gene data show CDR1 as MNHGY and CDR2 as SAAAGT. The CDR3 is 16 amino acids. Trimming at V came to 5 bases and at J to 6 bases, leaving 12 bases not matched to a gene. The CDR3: CASSGDRGLIRQPQHF. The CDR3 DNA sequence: TGTGCCAGCAGTGGCGACAGGGGATTAATCCGTCAGCCCCAGCATTTT.

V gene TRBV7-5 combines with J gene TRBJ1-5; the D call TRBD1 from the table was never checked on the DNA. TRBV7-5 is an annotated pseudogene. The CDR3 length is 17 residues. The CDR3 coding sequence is TGTGCCACCTCCAGGGGTACGAACCCGACTAGCAATCAGCCCCAGCATTTT. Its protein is CATSRGTNPTSNQPQHF.

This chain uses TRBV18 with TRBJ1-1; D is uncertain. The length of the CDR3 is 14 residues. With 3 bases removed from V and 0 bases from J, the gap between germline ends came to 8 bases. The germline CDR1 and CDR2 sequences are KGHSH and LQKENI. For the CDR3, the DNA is TGTGCCAGCTCACCGAACACAGTGAACACTGAAGCTTTCTTT. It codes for CASSPNTVNTEAFF.

CDR3 DNA: TGTGCCAGCAGTTACACCCGGGACTCCACACAGTTCTTC. It translates to CASSYTRDSTQFF. The chain uses TRBV6-7 and TRBJ2-1; a weak D match, TRBD2 (6 bases). TRBV6-7 is labeled an ORF, and its function is uncertain. The CDR3 spans 13 residues. V shed 2 bases and J shed 13 bases, with 15 bases lying between them.

CDR3: CASRGTGGAGSSYNEQFF. In DNA form, the CDR3 reads TGTGCCAGCAGAGGGACAGGGGGCGCGGGTAGCTCCTACAATGAGCAGTTCTTC. This sequence joins TRBV25-1 and TRBJ2-1; 12 bases match TRBD1. The CDR3 length is 18 residues. The V gene's germline CDR1 is MGHDK and CDR2 SYGVNS. After removal of 6 bases from V and 0 bases from J, the junction contained 9 bases not matched to a gene.

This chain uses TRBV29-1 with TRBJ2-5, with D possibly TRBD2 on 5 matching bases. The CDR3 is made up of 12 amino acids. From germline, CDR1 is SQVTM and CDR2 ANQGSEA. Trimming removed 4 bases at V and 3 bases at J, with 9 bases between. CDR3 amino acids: CSVGQREETQYF. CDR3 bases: TGCAGCGTTGGGCAGAGGGAAGAGACCCAGTACTTC.

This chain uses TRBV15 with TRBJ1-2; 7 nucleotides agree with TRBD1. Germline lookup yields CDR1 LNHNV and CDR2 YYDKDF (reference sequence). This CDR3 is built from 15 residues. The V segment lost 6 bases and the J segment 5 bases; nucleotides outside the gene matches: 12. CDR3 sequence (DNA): TGTGCCACCAGTCCTCCGACAGGGACACTTTATGGCTACACCTTC. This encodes CATSPPTGTLYGYTF.

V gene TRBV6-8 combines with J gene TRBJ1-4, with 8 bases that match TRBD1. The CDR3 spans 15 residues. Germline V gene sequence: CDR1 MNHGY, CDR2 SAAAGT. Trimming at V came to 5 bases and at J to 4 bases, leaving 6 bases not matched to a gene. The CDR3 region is CASSPRTGSNEKLFF. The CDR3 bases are TGTGCCAGCAGTCCCAGGACAGGGAGTAATGAAAAACTGTTTTTT.

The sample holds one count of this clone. The CDR3 DNA reads TGTGCCAGCAGCTTCTATGTTGGACAGGGGGCTTCACCCCTCCACTTT. Amino acids: CASSFYVGQGASPLHF. The chain is built from TRBV11-3 and TRBJ1-6; 11 bases agree with TRBD1. Per germline, CDR1 SGHNT and CDR2 YENEEA. The CDR3 covers 16 residues. V lost 3 bases to trimming and J lost 9 bases; unmatched junction nucleotides: 7.

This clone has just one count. CDR3 DNA: TGTGCCAGCAGTGAATACGATTTCGCTGAAGCTTTCTTT. Translating it yields CASSEYDFAEAFF. V and J are TRBV25-1 and TRBJ1-1; D ambiguous. V dropped 0 bases and J dropped 6 bases, with 8 bases sitting between them. This CDR3 contains 13 residues. Germline CDR1 MGHDK, CDR2 SYGVNS.

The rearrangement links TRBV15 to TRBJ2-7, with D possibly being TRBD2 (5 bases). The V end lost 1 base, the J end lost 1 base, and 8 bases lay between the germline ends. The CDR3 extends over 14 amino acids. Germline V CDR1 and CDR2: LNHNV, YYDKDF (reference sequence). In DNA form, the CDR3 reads TGTGCCACCAGCAGAGCACCGGGGTCCTACGAGCAGTACGTC. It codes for CATSRAPGSYEQYV.